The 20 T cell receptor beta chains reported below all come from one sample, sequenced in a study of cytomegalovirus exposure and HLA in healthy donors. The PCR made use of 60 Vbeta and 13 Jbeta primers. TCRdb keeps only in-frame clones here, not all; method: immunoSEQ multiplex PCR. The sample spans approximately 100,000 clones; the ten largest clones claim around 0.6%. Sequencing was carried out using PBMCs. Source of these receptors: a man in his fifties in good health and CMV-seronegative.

CDR3 coding DNA: TGCGCCAGCAGTGAGGTCCTTGATGAAAAACTGTTTTTT. It translates to CASSEVLDEKLFF. This chain links TRBV5-1 with TRBJ1-4; D is ambiguous. Deletions cut 5 bases from V and 6 bases from J, with 11 bases between. CDR1 is SGHRS, CDR2 YFSETQ, per germline. CDR3 length equals 13 residues.

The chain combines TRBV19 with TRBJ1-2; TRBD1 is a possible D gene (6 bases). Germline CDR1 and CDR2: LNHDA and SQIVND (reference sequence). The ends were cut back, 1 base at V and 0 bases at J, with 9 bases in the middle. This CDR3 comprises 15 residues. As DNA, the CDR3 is TGTGCCAGTAGTATAGCAACAGGGCCTAACTATGGCTACACCTTC. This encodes CASSIATGPNYGYTF. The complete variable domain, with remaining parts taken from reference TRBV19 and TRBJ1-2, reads DGGITQSPKYLFRKEGQNVTLSCEQNLNHDAMYWYRQDPGQGLRLIYYSQIVNDFQKGDIAEGYSVSREKKESFPLTVTSAQKNPTAFYLCASSIATGPNYGYTFGSGTRLTVV.

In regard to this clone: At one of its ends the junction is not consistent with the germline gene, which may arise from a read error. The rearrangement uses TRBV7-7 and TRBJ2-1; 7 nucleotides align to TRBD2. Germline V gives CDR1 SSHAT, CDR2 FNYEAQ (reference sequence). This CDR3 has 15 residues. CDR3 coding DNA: TGTGCTAGCAGCTTAGTTGGCGGGAGTACCGATGAGCAGTTCTTC. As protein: CASSLVGGSTDEQFF. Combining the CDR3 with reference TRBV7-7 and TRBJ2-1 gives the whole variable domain GAGVSQSPRYKVTKRGQDVTLRCDPISSHATLYWYQQALGQGPEFLTYFNYEAQPDKSGLPSDRFSAERPEGSISTLTIQRTEQRDSAMYRCASSLVGGSTDEQFFGPGTRLTVL.

As DNA, the CDR3 is TGTGCCAGCTCACACTCTGGACAGGGTGCCCTAGAGACCCAGTACTTC. Translation: CASSHSGQGALETQYF. The J gene is TRBJ2-5, the V gene TRBV18; TRBD1 matches at 8 bases. This CDR3 comprises 16 residues. J lost 4 bases, V lost 4 bases, and 11 bases had no gene match. CDR1 is KGHSH, CDR2 LQKENI, per germline. Filled out from reference TRBV18 and TRBJ2-5, the complete variable domain reads NAGVMQNPRHLVRRRGQEARLRCSPMKGHSHVYWYRQLPEEGLKFMVYLQKENIIDESGMPKERFSAEFPKEGPSILRIQQVVRGDSAAYFCASSHSGQGALETQYFGPGTRLLVL.

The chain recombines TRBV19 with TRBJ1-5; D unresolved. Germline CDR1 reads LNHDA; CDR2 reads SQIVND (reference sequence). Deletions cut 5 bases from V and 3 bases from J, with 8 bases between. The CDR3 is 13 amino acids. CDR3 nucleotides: TGTGCCAGTAGTGTGGCTGACAATCAGCCCCAGCATTTT. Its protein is CASSVADNQPQHF.

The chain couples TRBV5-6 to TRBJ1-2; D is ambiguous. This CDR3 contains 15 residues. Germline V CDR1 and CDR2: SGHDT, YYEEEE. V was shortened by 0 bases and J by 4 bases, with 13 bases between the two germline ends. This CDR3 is CASSLDAGGGYGYTF. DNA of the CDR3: TGTGCCAGCAGCTTGGATGCGGGAGGAGGCTATGGCTACACCTTC.

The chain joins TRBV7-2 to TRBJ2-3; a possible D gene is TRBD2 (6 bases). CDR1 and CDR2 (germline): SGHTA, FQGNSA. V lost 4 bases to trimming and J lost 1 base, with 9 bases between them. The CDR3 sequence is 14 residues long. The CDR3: CASSYTGGTDTQYF. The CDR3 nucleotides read TGTGCCAGCAGCTACACGGGAGGCACAGATACGCAGTATTTT.

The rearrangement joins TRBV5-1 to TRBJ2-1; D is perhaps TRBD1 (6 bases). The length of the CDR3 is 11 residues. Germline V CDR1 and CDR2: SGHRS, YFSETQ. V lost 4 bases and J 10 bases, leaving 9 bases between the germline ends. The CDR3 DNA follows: TGCGCCAGCAGCCGGGACACCGAGCAGTTCTTC. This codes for CASSRDTEQFF.

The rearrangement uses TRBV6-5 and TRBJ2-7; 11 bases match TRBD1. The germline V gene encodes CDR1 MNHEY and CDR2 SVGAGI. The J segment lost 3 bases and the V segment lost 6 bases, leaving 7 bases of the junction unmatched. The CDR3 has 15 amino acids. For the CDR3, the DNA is TGTGCCAGCAGCTACCGGGACAGGGGGATCTACGAGCAGTACTTC. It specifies CASSYRDRGIYEQYF.

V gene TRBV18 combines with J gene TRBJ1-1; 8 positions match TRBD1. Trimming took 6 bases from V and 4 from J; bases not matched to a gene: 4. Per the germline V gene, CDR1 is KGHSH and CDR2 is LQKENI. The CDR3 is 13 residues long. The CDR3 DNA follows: TGTGCCAGCTCTCAGGGGGCGTCCACTGAAGCTTTCTTT. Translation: CASSQGASTEAFF.

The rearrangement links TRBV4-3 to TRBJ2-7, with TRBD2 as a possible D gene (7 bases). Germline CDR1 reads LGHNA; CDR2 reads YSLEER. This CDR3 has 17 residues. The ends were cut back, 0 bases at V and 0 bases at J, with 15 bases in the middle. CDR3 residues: CASSQEIRGGPSYEQYF. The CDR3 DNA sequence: TGCGCCAGCAGCCAAGAGATTAGGGGGGGCCCCTCCTACGAGCAGTACTTC.

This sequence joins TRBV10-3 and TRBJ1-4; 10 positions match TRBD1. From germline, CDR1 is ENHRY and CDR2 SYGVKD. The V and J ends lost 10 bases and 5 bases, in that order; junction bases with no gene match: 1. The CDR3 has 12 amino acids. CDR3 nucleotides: TGTGCCACGGGACAGGGGAATGAAAAACTGTTTTTT. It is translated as CATGQGNEKLFF.

CDR3 sequence: CASSGAGTIYGYTF. The CDR3 region has the DNA TGCGCCAGCAGCGGGGCAGGGACAATCTATGGCTACACCTTC. This chain links TRBV5-1 with TRBJ1-2; D is perhaps TRBD1 (6 bases). V lost 4 bases and J lost 4, with 14 bases in between. Germline-derived CDR1 and CDR2 are SGHRS and YFSETQ. CDR3 length: 14 amino acids.

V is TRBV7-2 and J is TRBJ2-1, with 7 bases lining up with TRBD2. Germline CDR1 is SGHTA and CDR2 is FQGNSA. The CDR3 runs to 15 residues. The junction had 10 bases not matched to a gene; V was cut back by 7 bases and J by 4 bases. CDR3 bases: TGTGCCAGCACCTACCTAGCGGTAAGGTACAATGAGCAGTTCTTC. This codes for CASTYLAVRYNEQFF.

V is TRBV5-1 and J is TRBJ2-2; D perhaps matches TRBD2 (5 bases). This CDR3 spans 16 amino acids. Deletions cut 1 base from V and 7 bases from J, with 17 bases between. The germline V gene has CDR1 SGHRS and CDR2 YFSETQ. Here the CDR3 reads CASSLNPGVSGGELFF. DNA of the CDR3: TGCGCCAGCAGCTTGAACCCCGGGGTTTCGGGCGGGGAGCTGTTTTTT.

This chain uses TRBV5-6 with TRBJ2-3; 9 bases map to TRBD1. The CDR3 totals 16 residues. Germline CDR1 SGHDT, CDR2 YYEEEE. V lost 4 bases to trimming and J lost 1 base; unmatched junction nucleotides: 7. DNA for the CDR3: TGTGCCAGCAGCAGTCTCCGGGACAGGGGCACAGATACGCAGTATTTT. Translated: CASSSLRDRGTDTQYF.

The CDR3 sequence is CASSQAWGQQQETQYF. The DNA for the CDR3 is TGTGCCAGCAGCCAAGCATGGGGACAGCAACAAGAGACCCAGTACTTC. The chain is built from TRBV4-2 and TRBJ2-5; 7 bases line up with TRBD1. The V gene's germline CDR1 is LGHNA and CDR2 YNFKEQ. This CDR3 is built from 16 residues. V shed 1 base, J shed 2 bases, and the junction held 7 bases outside the gene matches.

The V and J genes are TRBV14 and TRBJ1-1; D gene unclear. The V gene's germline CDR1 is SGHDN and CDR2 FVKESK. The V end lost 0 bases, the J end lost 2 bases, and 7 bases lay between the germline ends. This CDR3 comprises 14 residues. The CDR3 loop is CASSQELSNTEAFF. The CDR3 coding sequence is TGTGCCAGCAGCCAAGAATTGTCTAACACTGAAGCTTTCTTT.

As DNA, the CDR3 is TGTGCCAGCAGTGGACAGACCATGAACACTGAAGCTTTCTTT. This codes for CASSGQTMNTEAFF. The chain uses TRBV6-1 and TRBJ1-1; possibly TRBD1 for D (5 bases). The germline gives CDR1 MNHNS, CDR2 SASEGT. The V and J ends lost 4 bases and 0 bases respectively, with 9 bases between them. The CDR3 spans 14 residues.

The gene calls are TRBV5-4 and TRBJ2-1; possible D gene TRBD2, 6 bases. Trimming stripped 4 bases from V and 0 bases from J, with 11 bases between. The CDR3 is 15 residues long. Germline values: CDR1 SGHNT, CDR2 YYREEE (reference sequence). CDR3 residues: CASSAGLSSYNEQFF. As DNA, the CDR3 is TGTGCCAGCAGCGCTGGACTAAGCTCCTACAATGAGCAGTTCTTC.